This T cell receptor (beta chain) was sequenced in a study of cytomegalovirus exposure and HLA in healthy donors. Findings and limits, study-wide: Reportedly, cytomegalovirus status was diagnosed with high sensitivity and specificity. The dataset shows that most TCR sequences were rare, while some public TCRs occurred in many donors. Researchers counted around 180 TCR beta chains as cytomegalovirus-associated.

Concerning this clone: Its antigen is unknown.

The repertoire was sequenced with immunoSEQ multiplex PCR; TCRdb's copy has only in-frame clones and lacks some. The sample lists around 230,000 clones; 75% to 90% were seen once. The donors were members of the roughly 130-subject validation cohort (separate from the roughly 670-subject first cohort). This CDR3 has 15 amino acids. After removal of 0 bases from V and 3 bases from J, the junction contained 1 base not matched to a gene. Germline assignment: CDR1 SGHRS and CDR2 YFSETQ. J is TRBJ2-1 and V is TRBV5-1; 9 bases are shared with TRBD2. The sequenced material came from PBMCs. This clonotype originated in a woman aged 25 to 39 in good health and CMV-seropositive. CDR3 nucleotide sequence: TGCGCCAGCAGCTTGGTAGCGGGAGTCTACAATGAGCAGTTCTTC. This encodes CASSLVAGVYNEQFF.